The entry below gives a single T cell receptor (beta chain) sequence along with its context. The data originate from a study of molecular identifiers for immune sequencing clone quantification. In preparing bulk TCR libraries, previously described methods and listed TCR primers were used. TCRdb used MiXCR to reprocess the PCR reads, holding one entry per CDR3 protein. Of about 640,000 distinct CDR3 sequences detected, just under 20% appear once; the ten largest clones hold roughly 0.85%. Per the germline V gene, CDR1 is SGHTA and CDR2 is FQGNSA. The CDR3 length is 15 residues. Trimming took 3 bases from V and 0 from J; bases not matched to a gene: 5.

The chain combines TRBV7-2 with TRBJ2-7, with 7 bases matching TRBD1. This TCR was sampled from a human donor in good health. Some libraries in this study had Jurkat cell RNA spiked in. The specimen sequenced was naive CD8+ T cells from blood, with Jurkat cell RNA spiked in. Noted subset: FACS-sorted CD8+CD4-CCR7+CD45RA+ naive T cells. CDR3 in amino acids: CASSFYRGSSYEQYF. CDR3 DNA sequence: TGTGCCAGCAGCTTCTACAGGGGTAGCTCCTACGAGCAGTACTTC. The full variable domain, in which reference TRBV7-2 and TRBJ2-7 provide the parts outside the CDR3, is GAGVSQSPSNKVTEKGKDVELRCDPISGHTALYWYRQSLGQGLEFLIYFQGNSAPDKSGLPSDRFSAERTGGSVSTLTIQRTQQEDSAVYLCASSFYRGSSYEQYFGPGTRLTVT.